Below, one T cell receptor (beta chain) is given with its context. These data come from a study of blood T cell repertoires in COVID-19. TCRdb keeps only in-frame clones here, not all; method: immunoSEQ multiplex PCR. The sample contains some 300,000 clones, 80% to 90% of which appear only once. Germline V gene lookup returns CDR1 MNHEY and CDR2 SMNVEV (reference sequence). The CDR3 loop spans 15 amino acids. The V and J ends lost 1 base and 8 bases, in that order; junction bases with no gene match: 7. This chain uses TRBV27 with TRBJ2-4; 8 nucleotides align to TRBD2. Sample: PBMCs or T cells enriched from blood (not recorded which). The TCR comes from a man younger than 40 who had recovered from COVID-19. CDR3 coding DNA: TGTGCCAGCAGTTTATTTCACGGGGGGGCGGACATTCAGTACTTC. Translation: CASSLFHGGADIQYF.